Listed below are T cell receptor beta chains from one sample, sequenced in a study of T cell responses to AZD1222 COVID-19 vaccine. Using immunoSEQ multiplex PCR, the repertoire was profiled, and TCRdb retains in-frame clones only, with some absent. The profile covers around 87,000 clones, with under 90% appearing a single time and more than 8.5% taken by the ten largest. This sample comprised peripheral blood, obtained on day 0 of AZD1222 vaccination. The receptors derive from an adult in good health. Both conserved end residues are part of each CDR3. Fields, in order: V gene, clone size, CDR3 protein. The listing skips clone size in some rows; elsewhere it reads once, few, many or a size class.

v_gene: TRBV18; abundance: NA; CDR3aa: CASSPFSGNTEAFF
v_gene: TRBV5-1; abundance: NA; CDR3aa: CASSSGQGARQYF
v_gene: TRBV7-9; abundance: few; CDR3aa: CASSLDMGLWEQYF
v_gene: TRBV16; abundance: NA; CDR3aa: CASSLNPNTEAFF
v_gene: TRBV2; abundance: NA; CDR3aa: CASSAQQGIGTEAFF
v_gene: TRBV10-3; abundance: once; CDR3aa: CAISENGDVSSYEQYF
v_gene: TRBV6-5; abundance: NA; CDR3aa: CASSSGTGINQPQHF
v_gene: TRBV5-1; abundance: NA; CDR3aa: CASSLGQGYTEAFF
v_gene: TRBV30; abundance: NA; CDR3aa: CAWNPGPNYGYTF
v_gene: TRBV27; abundance: NA; CDR3aa: CASSHRDRNSPLHF
v_gene: TRBV20-1; abundance: once; CDR3aa: CSATPGGGYTF
v_gene: TRBV13; abundance: NA; CDR3aa: CASSLGPRDYGYTF
v_gene: TRBV11-2; abundance: few; CDR3aa: CASSSLGGQETQYF
v_gene: TRBV5-1; abundance: NA; CDR3aa: CASSLGQGQNIQYF
v_gene: TRBV5-1; abundance: NA; CDR3aa: CASSLDASSYNEQFF
v_gene: TRBV30; abundance: NA; CDR3aa: CAWSTGTGYYEQYF
v_gene: TRBV5-6; abundance: once; CDR3aa: CASRTQQGYEQYF
v_gene: TRBV10-3; abundance: NA; CDR3aa: CAISAKGENTEAFF
v_gene: TRBV7-3; abundance: NA; CDR3aa: CASSGGTNSPLHF
v_gene: TRBV9; abundance: NA; CDR3aa: CASSVLAGGSNTGELFF
v_gene: TRBV28; abundance: NA; CDR3aa: CASSTRVTLSYEQYF
v_gene: TRBV18; abundance: NA; CDR3aa: CASSPRTGSNTEAFF
v_gene: TRBV5-1; abundance: NA; CDR3aa: CASSLTDLYGYTF
v_gene: TRBV4-1; abundance: once; CDR3aa: CASSQEGLAGVETQYF
v_gene: TRBV30; abundance: few; CDR3aa: CAWSVSPKGGYGYTF
v_gene: TRBV5-6; abundance: few; CDR3aa: CASSSGRTDTQYF
v_gene: TRBV28; abundance: NA; CDR3aa: CASRLAGYGYTF
v_gene: TRBV21-1; abundance: NA; CDR3aa: CASSLTGGRSEAFF
v_gene: TRBV19; abundance: NA; CDR3aa: CASSITIDGNQPQHF
v_gene: TRBV30; abundance: NA; CDR3aa: CAWSQTAAGGEAFF
v_gene: TRBV2; abundance: NA; CDR3aa: CASSDTGLSNQPQHF
v_gene: TRBV29-1; abundance: NA; CDR3aa: CSVEVVSSYEQYF
v_gene: TRBV28; abundance: NA; CDR3aa: CASSFLAVGTYSNQPQHF
v_gene: TRBV3-1/TRBV3-2; abundance: NA; CDR3aa: CASSRLGQLYGYTF
v_gene: TRBV5-1; abundance: NA; CDR3aa: CASSLSGEGWYEQYF